The sequence of this TCR beta chain was determined in a study of blood T cell repertoires in COVID-19. About the study: Sites across the United States, Italy and Spain contributed samples from acute and convalescent COVID-19.

The germline CDR1 and CDR2 sequences are SGHDT and YYEEEE. CDR3 length equals 16 residues. V shed 2 bases, J shed 8 bases, and the junction held 9 bases outside the gene matches. How the authors handled the data: For nucleated cells, counts were estimated from reference gene primer amplification. Profiling relied on immunoSEQ multiplex PCR, and the TCRdb table lists in-frame clones only, not all of them. That table furnishes V, J and clone size, whereas the DNA furnished D and trimming. This sample has 200,000 or so clones, with around 89% found just once. Recruitment covered under 25 US areas and drew participants whose ages spanned roughly 18 to 89 years. Each participant's cohort was designated according to participant-reported clinical history.

The specimen sequenced was PBMCs or T cells enriched from blood (not recorded which). The chain couples TRBV5-6 to TRBJ1-4; 10 nucleotides align to TRBD1. The TCR sequence derives from a woman aged 18-35 years in a cohort exposed to, infected with or recovered from COVID-19 (not recorded which). The CDR3 sequence: CASSLETGTGEEKLFF. The CDR3 bases are TGTGCCAGCAGCTTAGAAACCGGGACAGGGGAGGAAAAACTGTTTTTT.